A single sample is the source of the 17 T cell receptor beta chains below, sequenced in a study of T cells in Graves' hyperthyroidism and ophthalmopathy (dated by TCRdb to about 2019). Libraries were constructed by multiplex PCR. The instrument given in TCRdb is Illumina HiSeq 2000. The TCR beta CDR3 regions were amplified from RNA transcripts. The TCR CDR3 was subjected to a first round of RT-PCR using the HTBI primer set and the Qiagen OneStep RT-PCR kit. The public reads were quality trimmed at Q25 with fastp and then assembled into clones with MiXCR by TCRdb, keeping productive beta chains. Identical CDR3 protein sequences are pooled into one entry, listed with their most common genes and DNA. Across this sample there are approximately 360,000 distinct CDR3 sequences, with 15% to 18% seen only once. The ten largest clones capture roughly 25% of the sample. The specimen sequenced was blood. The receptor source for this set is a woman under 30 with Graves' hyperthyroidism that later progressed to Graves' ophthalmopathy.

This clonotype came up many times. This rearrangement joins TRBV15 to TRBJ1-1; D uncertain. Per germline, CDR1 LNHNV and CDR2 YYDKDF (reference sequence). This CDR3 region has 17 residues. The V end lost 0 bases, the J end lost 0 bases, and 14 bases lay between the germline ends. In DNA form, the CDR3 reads TGTGCCACCAGCAGAGATAAACAGAGGTCCATGAACACTGAAGCTTTCTTT. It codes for CATSRDKQRSMNTEAFF.

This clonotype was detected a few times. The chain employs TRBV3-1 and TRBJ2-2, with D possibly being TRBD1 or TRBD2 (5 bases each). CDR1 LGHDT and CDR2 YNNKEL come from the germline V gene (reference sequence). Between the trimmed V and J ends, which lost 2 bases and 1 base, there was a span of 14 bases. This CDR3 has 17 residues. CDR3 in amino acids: CASSQSGWGRNTGELFF. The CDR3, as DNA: TGTGCCAGCAGCCAAAGCGGATGGGGGAGGAACACCGGGGAGCTGTTTTTT. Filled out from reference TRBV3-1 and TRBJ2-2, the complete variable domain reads DTAVSQTPKYLVTQMGNDKSIKCEQNLGHDTMYWYKQDSKKFLKIMFSYNNKELIINETVPNRFSPKSPDKAHLNLHINSLELGDSAVYFCASSQSGWGRNTGELFFGEGSRLTVL.

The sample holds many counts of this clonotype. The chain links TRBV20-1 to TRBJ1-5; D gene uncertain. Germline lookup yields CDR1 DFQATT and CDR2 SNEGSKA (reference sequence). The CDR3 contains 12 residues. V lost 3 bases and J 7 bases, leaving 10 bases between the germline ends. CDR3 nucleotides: TGCAGTGCTAGTTTGGGGAACCAGCCCCAGCATTTT. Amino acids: CSASLGNQPQHF.

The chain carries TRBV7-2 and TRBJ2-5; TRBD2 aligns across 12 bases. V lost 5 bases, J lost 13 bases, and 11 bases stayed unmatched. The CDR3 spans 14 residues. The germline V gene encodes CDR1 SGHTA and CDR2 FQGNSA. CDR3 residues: CASSITLTSGSPYF. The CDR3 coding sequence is TGTGCCAGCAGCATAACCTTGACTAGCGGGAGCCCGTACTTC. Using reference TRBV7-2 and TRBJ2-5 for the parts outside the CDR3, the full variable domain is GAGVSQSPSNKVTEKGKDVELRCDPISGHTALYWYRQSLGQGLEFLIYFQGNSAPDKSGLPSDRFSAERTGGSVSTLTIQRTQQEDSAVYLCASSITLTSGSPYFGPGTRLLVL.

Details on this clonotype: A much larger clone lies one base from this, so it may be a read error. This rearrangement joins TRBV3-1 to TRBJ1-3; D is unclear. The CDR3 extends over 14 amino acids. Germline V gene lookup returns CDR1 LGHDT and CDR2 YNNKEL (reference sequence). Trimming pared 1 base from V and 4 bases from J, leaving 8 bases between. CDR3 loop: CASSQGYAGNTIYF. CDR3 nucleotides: TGTGCCAGCAGCCAAGGTTATGCCGGAAACACCATATATTTT. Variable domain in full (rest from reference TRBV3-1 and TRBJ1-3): DTAVSQTPKYLVTQMGNDKSIKCEQNLGHDTMYWYKQDSKKFLKIMFSYNNKELIINETVPNRFSPKSPDKAHLNLHINSLELGDSAVYFCASSQGYAGNTIYFGEGSWLTVV.

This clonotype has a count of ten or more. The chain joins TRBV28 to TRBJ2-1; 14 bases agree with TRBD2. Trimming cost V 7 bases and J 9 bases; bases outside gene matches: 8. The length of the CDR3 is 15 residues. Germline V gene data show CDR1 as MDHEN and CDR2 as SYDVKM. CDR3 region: CASILGLAGGFEQFF. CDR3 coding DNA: TGTGCCAGCATCCTCGGACTAGCGGGAGGTTTTGAGCAGTTCTTC. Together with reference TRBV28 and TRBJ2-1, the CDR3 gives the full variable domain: DVKVTQSSRYLVKRTGEKVFLECVQDMDHENMFWYRQDPGLGLRLIYFSYDVKMKEKGDIPEGYSVSREKKERFSLILESASTNQTSMYLCASILGLAGGFEQFFGPGTRLTVL.

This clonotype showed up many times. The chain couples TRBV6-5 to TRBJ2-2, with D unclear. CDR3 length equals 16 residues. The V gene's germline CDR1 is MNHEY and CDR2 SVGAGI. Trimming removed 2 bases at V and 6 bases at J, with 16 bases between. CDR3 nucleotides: TGTGCCAGCAGTTACGTTCCGGCAGAAGCAGCCGGGGAGCTGTTTTTT. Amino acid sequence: CASSYVPAEAAGELFF.

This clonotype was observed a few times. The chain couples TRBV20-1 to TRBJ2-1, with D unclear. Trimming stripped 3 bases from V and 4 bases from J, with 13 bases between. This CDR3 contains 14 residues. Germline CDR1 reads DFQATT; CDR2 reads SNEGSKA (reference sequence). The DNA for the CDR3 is TGCAGTGCTAGTTCCCGGGCATATTACAATGAGCAGTTCTTC. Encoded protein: CSASSRAYYNEQFF.

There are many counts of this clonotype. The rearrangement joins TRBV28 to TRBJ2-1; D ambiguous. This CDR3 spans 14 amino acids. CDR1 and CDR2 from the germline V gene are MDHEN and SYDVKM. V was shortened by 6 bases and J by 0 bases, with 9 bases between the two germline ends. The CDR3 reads CASSPLSSYNEQFF. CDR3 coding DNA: TGTGCCAGCAGCCCCCTGAGCTCCTACAATGAGCAGTTCTTC. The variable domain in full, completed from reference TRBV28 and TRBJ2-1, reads DVKVTQSSRYLVKRTGEKVFLECVQDMDHENMFWYRQDPGLGLRLIYFSYDVKMKEKGDIPEGYSVSREKKERFSLILESASTNQTSMYLCASSPLSSYNEQFFGPGTRLTVL.

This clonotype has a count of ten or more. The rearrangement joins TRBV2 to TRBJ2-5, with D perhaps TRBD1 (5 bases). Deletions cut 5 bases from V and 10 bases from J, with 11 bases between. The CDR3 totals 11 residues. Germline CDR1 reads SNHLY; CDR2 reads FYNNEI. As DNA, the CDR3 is TGTGCCAGCAGTATGGACACAGGCCAGTACTTC. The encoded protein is CASSMDTGQYF.

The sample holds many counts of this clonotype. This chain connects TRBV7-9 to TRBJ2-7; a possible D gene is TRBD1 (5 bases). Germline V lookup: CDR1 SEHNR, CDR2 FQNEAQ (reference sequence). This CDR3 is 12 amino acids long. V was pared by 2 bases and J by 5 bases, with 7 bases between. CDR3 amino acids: CASSLQGNEQYF. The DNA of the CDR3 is TGTGCCAGCAGCTTACAGGGTAACGAGCAGTACTTC.

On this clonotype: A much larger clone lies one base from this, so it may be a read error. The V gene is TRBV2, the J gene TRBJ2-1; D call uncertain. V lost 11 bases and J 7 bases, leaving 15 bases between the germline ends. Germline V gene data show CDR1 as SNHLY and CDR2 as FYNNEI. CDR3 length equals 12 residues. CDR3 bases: TGTGCCGGCAAGCAGTGGCTAAATGAGCAGTTCTTC. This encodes CAGKQWLNEQFF.

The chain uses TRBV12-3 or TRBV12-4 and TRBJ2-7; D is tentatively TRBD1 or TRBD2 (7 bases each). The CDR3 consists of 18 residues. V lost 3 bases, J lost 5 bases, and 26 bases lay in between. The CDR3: CASSFDRTAGGAIDEQYF. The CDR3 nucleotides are TGTGCCAGCAGTTTTGATCGGACGGCAGGGGGGGCAATCGACGAGCAGTACTTC.

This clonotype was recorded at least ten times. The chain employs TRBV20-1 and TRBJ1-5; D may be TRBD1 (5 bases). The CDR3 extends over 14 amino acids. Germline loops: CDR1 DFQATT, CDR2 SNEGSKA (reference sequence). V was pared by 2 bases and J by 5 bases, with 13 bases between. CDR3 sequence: CSARLLQDHQPQHF. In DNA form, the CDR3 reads TGCAGTGCTAGACTACTACAGGATCATCAGCCCCAGCATTTT.

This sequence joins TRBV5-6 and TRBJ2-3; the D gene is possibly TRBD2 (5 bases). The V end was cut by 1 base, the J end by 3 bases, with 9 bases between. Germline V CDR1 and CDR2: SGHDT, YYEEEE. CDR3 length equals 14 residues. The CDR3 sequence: CASSLLGMTDTQYF. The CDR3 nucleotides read TGTGCCAGCAGCTTGCTCGGGATGACAGATACGCAGTATTTT.

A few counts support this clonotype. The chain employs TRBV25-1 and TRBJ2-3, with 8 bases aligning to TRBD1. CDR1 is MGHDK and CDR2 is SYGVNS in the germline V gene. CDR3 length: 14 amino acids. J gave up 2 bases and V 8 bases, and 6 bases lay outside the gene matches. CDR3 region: CASGTGGFTDTQYF. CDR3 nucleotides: TGTGCCAGCGGGACAGGAGGATTCACAGATACGCAGTATTTT. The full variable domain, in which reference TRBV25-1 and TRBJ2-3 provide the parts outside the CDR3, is EADIYQTPRYLVIGTGKKITLECSQTMGHDKMYWYQQDPGMELHLIHYSYGVNSTEKGDLSSESTVSRIRTEHFPLTLESARPSHTSQYLCASGTGGFTDTQYFGPGTRLTVL.

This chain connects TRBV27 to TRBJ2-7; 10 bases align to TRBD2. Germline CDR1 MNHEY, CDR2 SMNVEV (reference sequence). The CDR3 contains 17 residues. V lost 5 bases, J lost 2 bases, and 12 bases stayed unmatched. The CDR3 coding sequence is TGTGCCAGCAGTCCCTTCTTGACTAGCGGGTTGGCCTACGAGCAGTACTTC. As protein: CASSPFLTSGLAYEQYF.